These 21 T cell receptor beta chains came from one sample sequenced in a study of neurological immune-mediated disorders. TCRdb reprocessed the 5' RACE reads via MiXCR and lists one record per CDR3 protein. Altogether about 88,000 distinct CDR3 sequences are present, roughly 4% being singletons, with the ten largest covering 6%. Sequenced: PBMCs. Source of these receptors: a woman younger than 35 with multiple sclerosis.

Many counts were recorded for this clonotype. CDR3 sequence: CASSYTEAFF. CDR3 bases: TGTGCCAGCAGCTACACTGAAGCTTTCTTT. The V call is TRBV7-9, the J call TRBJ1-1; no firm D call. Germline assignment: CDR1 SEHNR and CDR2 FQNEAQ (reference sequence). This CDR3 spans 10 amino acids. The V gene lost 4 bases and the J gene lost 3 bases, with 0 bases spanning the gap.

This clonotype has a handful of counts. V gene TRBV4-1 combines with J gene TRBJ2-5; TRBD2 aligns across 10 bases. The germline CDR1 and CDR2 sequences are MGHRA and YSYEKL. V was clipped by 4 bases and J by 5 bases; unmatched bases: 7. The CDR3 spans 15 residues. Here the CDR3 DNA reads TGCGCCAGCAGCCGGAGCGGGGGGGTGGAGGAGACCCAGTACTTC. Its protein is CASSRSGGVEETQYF.

This clonotype occurred many times. The J gene is TRBJ2-2, the V gene TRBV5-1; 16 positions match TRBD2. V lost 5 bases to trimming and J lost 4 bases; unmatched junction nucleotides: 8. Germline CDR1 and CDR2: SGHRS and YFSETQ. This CDR3 spans 18 amino acids. CDR3 bases: TGCGCCAGCAGTCATGGGACTAGCGGGAGGGCCGCCACCGGGGAGCTGTTTTTT. Protein sequence: CASSHGTSGRAATGELFF.

The rearrangement links TRBV29-1 to TRBJ1-3; no firm D call. CDR1 is SQVTM and CDR2 is ANQGSEA in the germline V gene. Trimming shortened V by 5 bases and J by 7 bases, and 9 bases separated the two germline ends. This CDR3 is built from 11 residues. The CDR3 DNA sequence: TGCAGCGTTCATCTCTCTAACACCATATATTTT. Translated, it gives CSVHLSNTIYF.

At least ten counts were recorded for this clonotype. The chain recombines TRBV5-1 with TRBJ2-5; 9 bases fit TRBD2. Germline assignment: CDR1 SGHRS and CDR2 YFSETQ. This CDR3 is built from 16 residues. With 4 bases clipped from V and 5 bases from J, the junction kept 12 bases outside the gene matches. In DNA form, the CDR3 reads TGCGCCAGCAGCCCGGGACTAGCAGGAAGCGGGGAGACCCAGTACTTC. Amino acid sequence: CASSPGLAGSGETQYF.

This clonotype was recorded many times. The genes are TRBV20-1 and TRBJ2-3; D is perhaps TRBD1 (5 bases). The length of the CDR3 is 12 residues. With 4 bases removed from V and 4 bases from J, the gap between germline ends came to 9 bases. Germline values: CDR1 DFQATT, CDR2 SNEGSKA (reference sequence). In DNA form, the CDR3 reads TGCAGTGCTAACCCGACAGCAGATACGCAGTATTTT. The encoded protein is CSANPTADTQYF.

In this sample, this clonotype turned up many times. The rearrangement links TRBV5-1 to TRBJ2-1, with D uncertain. The CDR3 runs 13 residues. From germline, CDR1 is SGHRS and CDR2 YFSETQ. Deletions cut 7 bases from V and 0 bases from J, with 8 bases between. The CDR3 is CASSAASYNEQFF. CDR3 DNA sequence: TGCGCCAGCTCCGCCGCCTCCTACAATGAGCAGTTCTTC.

The chain has TRBV4-3 and TRBJ2-7; D perhaps matches TRBD2 (6 bases). The V end was cut by 0 bases, the J end by 0 bases, with 9 bases between. In germline, CDR1 is LGHNA, CDR2 YSLEER. The CDR3 totals 15 residues. The CDR3 DNA follows: TGCGCCAGCAGCCAAGAGGCGGGAAGCTCCTACGAGCAGTACTTC. Protein sequence: CASSQEAGSSYEQYF.

This clonotype has ten or more counts. The chain combines TRBV6-2 or TRBV6-3 with TRBJ2-7; TRBD1 might be the D (5 bases). CDR1 MNHEY and CDR2 SVGEGT come from the germline V gene. The CDR3 totals 15 residues. Deletions cut 2 bases from V and 6 bases from J, with 17 bases between. The CDR3 spells CASSYGAAPGLEQYF. The CDR3, as DNA: TGTGCCAGCAGTTACGGGGCGGCCCCTGGCCTCGAGCAGTACTTC.

This sequence joins TRBV7-2 and TRBJ1-2; possible D gene TRBD1, 6 bases. CDR1 SGHTA and CDR2 FQGNSA come from the germline V gene. The V end lost 1 base, the J end lost 0 bases, and 15 bases lay between the germline ends. The CDR3 length is 17 residues. CDR3: CASSLVGGPLANYGYTF. The CDR3 nucleotides are TGTGCCAGCAGCTTAGTTGGGGGCCCACTTGCTAACTATGGCTACACCTTC.

This clonotype appeared many times. The V and J genes are TRBV10-3 and TRBJ1-2; D unclear. The V end was cut by 5 bases, the J end by 4 bases, with 14 bases between. Germline CDR1 is ENHRY and CDR2 is SYGVKD. The CDR3 is 14 amino acids. For the CDR3, the DNA is TGTGCCATCAGTTCATCTCAGGCTCCCTATGGCTACACCTTC. It encodes CAISSSQAPYGYTF.

This clonotype was counted ten times or more. V usage is TRBV29-1 and J usage is TRBJ1-3; 8 nucleotides agree with TRBD1. After removal of 6 bases from V and 0 bases from J, the junction contained 1 base not matched to a gene. The CDR3 length is 13 residues. Germline CDR1 reads SQVTM; CDR2 reads ANQGSEA. For the CDR3, the DNA is TGCAGCGTGGGACAGGTCTCTGGAAACACCATATATTTT. Protein sequence: CSVGQVSGNTIYF.

Ten or more counts support this clonotype. The chain joins TRBV20-1 to TRBJ2-6, with 8 bases lining up with TRBD2. Germline assignment: CDR1 DFQATT and CDR2 SNEGSKA (reference sequence). The junction had 8 bases not matched to a gene; V was cut back by 3 bases and J by 4 bases. The CDR3 is made up of 16 amino acids. The CDR3 sequence is CSASGGAGSGANVLTF. In DNA, the CDR3 is TGCAGTGCTAGCGGGGGGGCCGGATCCGGGGCCAACGTCCTGACTTTC.

This clonotype has ten or more counts. The J gene is TRBJ2-5, the V gene TRBV25-1, with TRBD1 identical over 8 bases. CDR3 length equals 15 residues. Trimming removed 4 bases from V and 2 bases from J; junction bases left unmatched: 6. In germline, CDR1 is MGHDK, CDR2 SYGVNS. CDR3 residues: CASSGAGTGQETQYF. For the CDR3, the DNA is TGTGCCAGCAGTGGAGCCGGGACAGGACAAGAGACCCAGTACTTC.

CDR3 sequence (DNA): TGCGCCAGCCGGGACAGGGACTGGAATGAGCAGTTCTTC. Protein: CASRDRDWNEQFF. The V gene is TRBV5-1, the J gene TRBJ2-1; 9 nucleotides match TRBD1. Trimming cost V 7 bases and J 7 bases; bases outside gene matches: 6. The V gene's germline CDR1 is SGHRS and CDR2 YFSETQ. CDR3 length: 13 amino acids.

This clonotype was counted ten times or more. The genes are TRBV20-1 and TRBJ1-1; D possibly corresponds to TRBD1 (6 bases). Germline loops: CDR1 DFQATT, CDR2 SNEGSKA (reference sequence). The CDR3 is 14 residues long. With 1 base removed from V and 0 bases from J, the gap between germline ends came to 9 bases. This CDR3 reads CSARGQEMNTEAFF. Written as DNA, the CDR3 is TGCAGTGCTAGAGGACAGGAAATGAACACTGAAGCTTTCTTT.

The chain joins TRBV5-1 to TRBJ2-1; 13 bases are a match to TRBD2. The trim removed 5 bases at V and 7 bases at J, leaving 3 bases unmatched. CDR1 and CDR2 (germline): SGHRS, YFSETQ. The CDR3 totals 14 residues. CDR3 sequence: CASRGTSGINEQFF. CDR3 bases: TGCGCCAGCAGGGGGACTAGCGGGATTAATGAGCAGTTCTTC.

Ten or more counts support this clonotype. The V gene is TRBV5-1, the J gene TRBJ1-1; tentative D call: TRBD1 (5 bases). The V gene lost 0 bases and the J gene lost 5 bases, with 8 bases spanning the gap. Germline CDR1 and CDR2: SGHRS and YFSETQ. The CDR3 is 13 amino acids. The CDR3, as DNA: TGCGCCAGCAGCTTGGAGGGGAGGACTGAAGCTTTCTTT. This sequence encodes CASSLEGRTEAFF.

This clonotype was seen at least ten times. The gene calls are TRBV6-2 or TRBV6-3 and TRBJ2-4, with D perhaps TRBD2 (6 bases). Trimming took off 1 base at V and 4 bases at J, with 17 bases between the two ends. This CDR3 is 17 amino acids long. Looked up from germline, CDR1 is MNHEY and CDR2 is SVGEGT. The DNA for the CDR3 is TGTGCCAGCAGTTACTTCGGGACTCCTAAAGGGAAAAACATTCAGTACTTC. Its translation: CASSYFGTPKGKNIQYF.

V usage is TRBV7-8 and J usage is TRBJ2-5, with D hard to call. CDR3 size: 13 residues. Germline V gene lookup returns CDR1 SGHVS and CDR2 FQNEAQ. V was pared by 8 bases and J by 1 base, with 11 bases between. Here the CDR3 reads CASAPPVQETQYF. The DNA of the CDR3 is TGTGCCAGCGCCCCGCCCGTCCAAGAGACCCAGTACTTC.

This clonotype was found many times. J is TRBJ2-5 and V is TRBV20-1, with D perhaps matching TRBD1 (5 bases). The germline CDR1 and CDR2 sequences are DFQATT and SNEGSKA (reference sequence). The germline V and J ends were trimmed by 3 bases and 3 bases, with 29 bases remaining between them. There are 19 residues in the CDR3. CDR3 in amino acids: CSASGAGNDKVALEETQYF. Written as DNA, the CDR3 is TGCAGTGCTAGTGGGGCCGGTAACGACAAGGTGGCTCTCGAAGAGACCCAGTACTTC.